The clone carrying this T cell receptor (beta chain) turned up a few times. These data are taken from a study of blood T cells in healthy people across ages. Donors were healthy Caucasian individuals from Russia aged about 6 to 100. Roughly 9.8 milliliters of peripheral blood were drawn from each donor. Per-sample PBMC isolation yielded at least 6.5 million cells. Sample-barcoded 5' priming and a J-beta primer mix drove a second PCR of roughly 6 to 12 cycles. TCRdb called the 5' RACE reads again in MiXCR, with one record for every CDR3 protein. The sample holds about 1.8 million distinct CDR3 sequences, 40% to 55% seen once. The CDR3 is 17 residues long. Per the germline V gene, CDR1 is SGHTA and CDR2 is FQGNSA. Deletions cut 0 bases from V and 1 base from J, with 15 bases between.

Source material: blood. The TCR was taken from a woman aged 40 to 50 in good health. The chain carries TRBV7-2 and TRBJ2-5; the D gene could be TRBD1 or TRBD2 (6 bases each). CDR3 DNA: TGTGCCAGCAGCTTAGCGAGAGGGGGGATCCTCCAAGAGACCCAGTACTTC. Amino acids: CASSLARGGILQETQYF.